The sequence of this T cell receptor (beta chain) was determined in a study of shared clonotypes between healthy human individuals. Profiling relied on immunoSEQ multiplex PCR, and the TCRdb table lists in-frame clones only, not all of them. The sample includes hundreds of thousands of clones, over 65% seen only once; the top ten take 1.5% to 2%. The CDR3 length is 13 residues. Germline V lookup: CDR1 GTSNPN, CDR2 SVGIG (reference sequence). Between the trimmed V and J ends, which lost 6 bases and 5 bases, there was a span of 13 bases. Source material: memory CD4+ T cells sorted from blood. Subset of the sample: CD45RA-negative fraction. The chain recombines TRBV30 with TRBJ2-2; tentatively, D is TRBD2 (5 bases). The receptor's source is a woman aged 30 to 39 in good health. CDR3 residues: CACREPQTGELFF. The CDR3 DNA sequence: TGTGCCTGTCGGGAACCACAGACCGGGGAGCTGTTTTTT.